The clone carrying this TCR beta chain was observed at least ten times. Its antigen is still unknown. This sample was taken from a study of T cells in Graves' hyperthyroidism and ophthalmopathy. Findings and caveats of the study: Expanded thyroid clonotypes (above 0.001) were mostly also found in blood.

TCR beta CDR3 regions were amplified from RNA. HTBI primers drove first-round RT-PCR of the TCR CDR3. TCRdb independently ran MiXCR on the multiplex PCR reads; one entry per CDR3 protein. The sample has 480,000 or so distinct CDR3 sequences, about 46% seen once; the top ten hold about 40%. Germline V gives CDR1 MGHDK, CDR2 SYGVNS. This CDR3 comprises 13 residues. V was cut by 4 bases and J by 4 bases, with 10 bases left in between. The origin of this receptor is an adult woman with Graves' disease, either hyperthyroidism or ophthalmopathy (not recorded which). The chain combines TRBV25-1 with TRBJ1-2; maybe TRBD1 (5 bases). Sequencing was carried out using peripheral blood or thyroid tissue (not recorded which). The CDR3 DNA follows: TGTGCCAGCAGTGTACAGGCCTTCTATGGCTACACCTTC. Protein: CASSVQAFYGYTF.